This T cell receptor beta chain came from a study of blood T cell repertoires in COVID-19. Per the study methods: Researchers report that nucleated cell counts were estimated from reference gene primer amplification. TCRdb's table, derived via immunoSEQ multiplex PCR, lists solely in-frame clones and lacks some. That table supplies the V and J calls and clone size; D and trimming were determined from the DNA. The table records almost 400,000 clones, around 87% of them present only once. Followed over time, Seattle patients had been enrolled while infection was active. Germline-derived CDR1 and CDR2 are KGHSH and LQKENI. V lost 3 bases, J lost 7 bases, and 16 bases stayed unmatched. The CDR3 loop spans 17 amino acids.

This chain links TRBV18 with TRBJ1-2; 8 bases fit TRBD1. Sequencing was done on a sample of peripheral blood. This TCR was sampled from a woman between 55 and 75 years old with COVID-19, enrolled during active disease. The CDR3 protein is CASSPFQGATEVAGYTF. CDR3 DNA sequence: TGTGCCAGCTCACCTTTTCAGGGGGCGACAGAGGTGGCTGGCTACACCTTC. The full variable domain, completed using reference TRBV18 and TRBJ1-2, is NAGVMQNPRHLVRRRGQEARLRCSPMKGHSHVYWYRQLPEEGLKFMVYLQKENIIDESGMPKERFSAEFPKEGPSILRIQQVVRGDSAAYFCASSPFQGATEVAGYTFGSGTRLTVV.